The TCR beta chain under discussion was sequenced for a study of response to subunit inactivated influenza vaccine. Points from the study as a whole: With each seasonal influenza vaccination, the authors suggested, few new T cells are recruited.

In this sample, this clonotype turned up many times. Its antigen remains unknown. TCRdb processed the RT-PCR reads anew with MiXCR; each CDR3 protein has one entry. The sample comprises about 180,000 distinct CDR3 sequences, approximately 8.7% of which are singletons, and about a tenth rests with the top ten. Deletions cut 7 bases from V and 3 bases from J, with 19 bases between. CDR3 size: 14 residues. CDR1 DFQATT and CDR2 SNEGSKA come from the germline V gene (reference sequence). Sequencing used non-naive T cells sorted from PBMCs, obtained on the day of vaccination. The receptor's source is a middle-aged man who received an inactivated influenza vaccine. The rearrangement links TRBV20-1 to TRBJ2-7; D not resolved. In DNA form, the CDR3 reads TGCAGTGTTTATGCAGGTAATGGCGGCTACGAGCAGTACTTC. Its translation: CSVYAGNGGYEQYF.